This record concerns one TCR beta chain sequence. Its antigen is undetermined. The CDR3 is 16 residues long. Trimming took 0 bases from V and 2 from J, leaving 14 bases between them. CDR1 is MNHNS and CDR2 is SASEGT in the germline V gene. This specimen belongs to a study of shared clonotypes between healthy human individuals. Overall study: Serving as donors were two women and a few men, whose ages spanned 18 to 49.

The donor cohort consisted entirely of Caucasian adults residing in Nashville, Tennessee. Broader study findings: Generation probability values for non-shared clonotypes were lower than those for clonotypes shared by all four donors.

Profiled with immunoSEQ multiplex PCR; TCRdb holds only in-frame clones, not every one. The sample contains around 2.5 million clones, 93% of which appear only once. The TCR comes from a young man in good health. Some clones in this sample may be carry-over from other donors' samples. The source material was naive CD4+ T cells from PBMCs. Subset: CD45RA+ positively selected. V is TRBV6-1 and J is TRBJ2-7; D is perhaps TRBD1 (8 bases). This chain's CDR3 is CASSEAYRGTTYEQYF. The CDR3, as DNA: TGTGCCAGCAGTGAAGCCTACAGGGGGACTACCTACGAGCAGTACTTC.